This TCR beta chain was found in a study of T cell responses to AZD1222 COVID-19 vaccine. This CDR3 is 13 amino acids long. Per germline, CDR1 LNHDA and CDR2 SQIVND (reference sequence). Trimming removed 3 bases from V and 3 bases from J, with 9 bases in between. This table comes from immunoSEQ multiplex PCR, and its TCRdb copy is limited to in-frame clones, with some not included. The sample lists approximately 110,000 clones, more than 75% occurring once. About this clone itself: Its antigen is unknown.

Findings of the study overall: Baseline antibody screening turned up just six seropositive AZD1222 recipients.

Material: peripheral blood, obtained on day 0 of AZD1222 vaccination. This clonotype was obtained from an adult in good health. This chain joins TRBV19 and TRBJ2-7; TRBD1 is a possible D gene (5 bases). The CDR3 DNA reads TGTGCCAGTAGTATGGGTACAGGCTACGAGCAGTACTTC. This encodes CASSMGTGYEQYF. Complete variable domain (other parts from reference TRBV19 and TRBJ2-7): DGGITQSPKYLFRKEGQNVTLSCEQNLNHDAMYWYRQDPGQGLRLIYYSQIVNDFQKGDIAEGYSVSREKKESFPLTVTSAQKNPTAFYLCASSMGTGYEQYFGPGTRLTVT.